The 11 T cell receptor beta chains presented below share a single source sample, sequenced in a study of cytomegalovirus exposure and HLA in healthy donors. Clones were read by immunoSEQ multiplex PCR, and TCRdb kept only the in-frame ones, dropping some. The sample lists about 88,000 clones, roughly 84% seen once, with about 12% in the top ten. Source material: PBMCs. All receptors derive from a woman aged 18-29 years in good health and CMV-seropositive.

The chain links TRBV9 to TRBJ1-1, with TRBD1 identical over 7 bases. This CDR3 has 17 residues. Per the germline V gene, CDR1 is SGDLS and CDR2 is YYNGEE. The J segment lost 1 base and the V segment lost 3 bases, leaving 12 bases of the junction unmatched. The CDR3 region is CASSAATGPLENTEAFF. CDR3 nucleotide sequence: TGTGCCAGCAGCGCCGCGACAGGGCCCCTGGAGAACACTGAAGCTTTCTTT. Variable domain in full (rest from reference TRBV9 and TRBJ1-1): DSGVTQTPKHLITATGQRVTLRCSPRSGDLSVYWYQQSLDQGLQFLIQYYNGEERAKGNILERFSAQQFPDLHSELNLSSLELGDSALYFCASSAATGPLENTEAFFGQGTRLTVV.

Comment on this clone: At one end the junction does not follow the germline gene, possibly because of a read error. Other DNA sequences in the sample encode the same CDR3. The rearrangement links TRBV2 to TRBJ2-7; TRBD1 matches at 9 bases. Germline V gene sequence: CDR1 SNHLY, CDR2 FYNNEI. This CDR3 is 14 amino acids long. The CDR3 spells CASSDGTGRYEQYF. The CDR3 coding sequence is TGTGCCAGCAGTGACGGGACAGGGAGGTACGAACAGTACTTC.

Here the CDR3 reads CAVSSRRVSGTRNTIYF. The DNA for the CDR3 is TGTGCCGTAAGTTCACGGAGAGTGAGCGGGACCCGAAACACCATATATTTT. The chain joins TRBV4-2 to TRBJ1-3, with D tentatively TRBD1 (5 bases). Germline V gene lookup returns CDR1 LGHNA and CDR2 YNFKEQ. Trimming cost V 11 bases and J 5 bases, with 28 bases left between them. The CDR3 extends over 17 amino acids.

The chain carries TRBV6-5 and TRBJ1-1; D is perhaps TRBD1 (5 bases). The V and J ends lost 3 bases and 1 base respectively, with 9 bases between them. Germline V lookup: CDR1 MNHEY, CDR2 SVGAGI. The CDR3 length is 14 residues. CDR3 sequence reads: CASSYGQGNTEAFF. CDR3 DNA: TGTGCCAGCAGTTATGGGCAGGGGAACACTGAAGCTTTCTTT.

The chain joins TRBV30 to TRBJ2-5; 9 nucleotides line up with TRBD2. CDR1 and CDR2 from the germline V gene are GTSNPN and SVGIG (reference sequence). J lost 5 bases, V lost 3 bases, and 7 bases had no gene match. There are 14 residues in the CDR3. CDR3 amino acids: CAWRHAGGFETQYF. CDR3 nucleotides: TGTGCCTGGAGGCACGCGGGGGGGTTCGAGACCCAGTACTTC.

This chain joins TRBV19 and TRBJ2-3; 9 bases match TRBD2. Germline-derived CDR1 and CDR2 are LNHDA and SQIVND (reference sequence). V shed 8 bases, J shed 1 base, and the junction held 7 bases outside the gene matches. The CDR3 spans 15 residues. CDR3 loop: CASRNIAGGTDTQYF. CDR3 coding DNA: TGTGCCAGTCGGAACATAGCGGGGGGCACAGATACGCAGTATTTT. The entire variable domain, with the rest obtained from reference TRBV19 and TRBJ2-3, is as follows: DGGITQSPKYLFRKEGQNVTLSCEQNLNHDAMYWYRQDPGQGLRLIYYSQIVNDFQKGDIAEGYSVSREKKESFPLTVTSAQKNPTAFYLCASRNIAGGTDTQYFGPGTRLTVL.

The rearrangement joins TRBV7-9 to TRBJ1-1; D perhaps matches TRBD1 (5 bases). There are 15 residues in the CDR3. The ends were cut back, 1 base at V and 1 base at J, with 10 bases in the middle. Germline lookup yields CDR1 SEHNR and CDR2 FQNEAQ (reference sequence). CDR3 in DNA: TGTGCCAGCAGCTTAGGGCACAGGAGGAACACTGAAGCTTTCTTT. Protein: CASSLGHRRNTEAFF.

The J gene is TRBJ1-6, the V gene TRBV5-1, with TRBD1 matching 10 bases. Germline V CDR1 and CDR2: SGHRS, YFSETQ. CDR3 size: 16 residues. J was trimmed by 4 bases and V by 4 bases; bases with no gene match: 5. CDR3 nucleotide sequence: TGCGCCAGCAGCCAAGGACAGGGGGGGTATAATTCACCCCTCCACTTT. Protein sequence: CASSQGQGGYNSPLHF.

The genes are TRBV5-1 and TRBJ1-2, with D possibly TRBD1 on 6 matching bases. Germline-derived CDR1 and CDR2 are SGHRS and YFSETQ. The CDR3 is 16 residues long. V lost 0 bases to trimming and J lost 6 bases, with 18 bases between them. This CDR3 reads CASSLAIPQGSHGYTF. CDR3 DNA sequence: TGCGCCAGCAGCTTGGCGATACCCCAGGGGTCGCATGGCTACACCTTC.

This sequence joins TRBV7-7 and TRBJ2-7; TRBD1 aligns across 9 bases. The V segment lost 5 bases and the J segment 6 bases; nucleotides outside the gene matches: 11. Germline assignment: CDR1 SSHAT and CDR2 FNYEAQ (reference sequence). The CDR3 has 15 residues. In nucleotides, the CDR3 is TGTGCCAGCAGCCCGGCCGGGACAGGGACCCCCGAGCAGTACTTC. This codes for CASSPAGTGTPEQYF.

The J gene is TRBJ2-5, the V gene TRBV7-6; 9 bases are shared with TRBD2. The CDR3 sequence is 15 residues long. Germline CDR1 reads SGHVS; CDR2 reads FNYEAQ. The junction had 4 bases not matched to a gene; V was cut back by 1 base and J by 4 bases. CDR3 region: CASSLGLAVGETQYF. CDR3 DNA: TGTGCCAGCAGCTTAGGACTAGCGGTGGGAGAGACCCAGTACTTC.